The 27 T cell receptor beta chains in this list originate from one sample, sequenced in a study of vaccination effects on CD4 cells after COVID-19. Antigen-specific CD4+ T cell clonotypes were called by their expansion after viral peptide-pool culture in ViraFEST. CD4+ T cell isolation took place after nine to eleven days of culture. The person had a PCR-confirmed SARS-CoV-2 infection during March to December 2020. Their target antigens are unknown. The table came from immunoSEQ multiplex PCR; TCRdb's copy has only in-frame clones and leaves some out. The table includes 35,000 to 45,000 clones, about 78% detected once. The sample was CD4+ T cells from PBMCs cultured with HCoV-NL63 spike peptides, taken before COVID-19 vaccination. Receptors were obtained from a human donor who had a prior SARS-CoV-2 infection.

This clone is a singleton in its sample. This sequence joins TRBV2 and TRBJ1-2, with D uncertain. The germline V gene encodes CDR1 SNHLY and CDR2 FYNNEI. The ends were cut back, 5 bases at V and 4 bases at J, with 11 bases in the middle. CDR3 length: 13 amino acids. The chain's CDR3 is CASSWTRGYGYTF. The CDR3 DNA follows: TGTGCCAGCAGTTGGACGCGGGGCTATGGCTACACCTTC.

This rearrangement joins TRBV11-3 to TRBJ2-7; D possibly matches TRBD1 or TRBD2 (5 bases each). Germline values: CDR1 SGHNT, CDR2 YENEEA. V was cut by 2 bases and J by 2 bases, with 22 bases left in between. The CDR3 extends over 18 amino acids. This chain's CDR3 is CASSLRAPGRARAYEQYF. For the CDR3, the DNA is TGTGCCAGCAGCTTAAGGGCCCCCGGGCGGGCCAGGGCCTACGAGCAGTACTTC.

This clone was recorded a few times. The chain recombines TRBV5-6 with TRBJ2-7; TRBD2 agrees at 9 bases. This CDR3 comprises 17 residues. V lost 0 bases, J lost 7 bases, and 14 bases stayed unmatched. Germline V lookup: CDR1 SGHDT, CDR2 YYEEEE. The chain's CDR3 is CASSLARLAGNKGEQYF. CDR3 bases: TGTGCCAGCAGCTTGGCCCGTCTAGCGGGAAACAAGGGGGAGCAGTACTTC.

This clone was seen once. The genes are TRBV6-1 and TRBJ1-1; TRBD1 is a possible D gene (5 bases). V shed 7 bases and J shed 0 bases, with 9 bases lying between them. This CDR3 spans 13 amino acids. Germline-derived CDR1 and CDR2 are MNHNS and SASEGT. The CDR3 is CASTEGMNTEAFF. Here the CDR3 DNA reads TGTGCCAGCACAGAGGGGATGAACACTGAAGCTTTCTTT.

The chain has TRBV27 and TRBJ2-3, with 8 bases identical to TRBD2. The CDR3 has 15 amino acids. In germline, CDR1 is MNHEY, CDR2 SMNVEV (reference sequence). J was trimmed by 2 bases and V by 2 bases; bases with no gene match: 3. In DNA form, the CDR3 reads TGTGCCAGCAGTTTAGACGGGGGGGCCACAGATACGCAGTATTTT. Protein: CASSLDGGATDTQYF.

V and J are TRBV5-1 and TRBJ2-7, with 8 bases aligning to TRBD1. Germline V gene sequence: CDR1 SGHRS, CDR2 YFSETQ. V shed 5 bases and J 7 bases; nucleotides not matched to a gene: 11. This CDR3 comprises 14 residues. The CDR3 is CASSWTGPEREQYF. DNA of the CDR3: TGCGCCAGCAGTTGGACAGGGCCAGAGAGGGAGCAGTACTTC.

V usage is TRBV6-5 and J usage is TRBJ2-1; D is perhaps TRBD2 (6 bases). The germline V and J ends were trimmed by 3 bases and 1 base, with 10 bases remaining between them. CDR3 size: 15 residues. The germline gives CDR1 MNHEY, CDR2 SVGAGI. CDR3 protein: CASSYQGGSYNEQFF. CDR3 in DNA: TGTGCCAGCAGTTATCAGGGAGGTTCCTACAATGAGCAGTTCTTC.

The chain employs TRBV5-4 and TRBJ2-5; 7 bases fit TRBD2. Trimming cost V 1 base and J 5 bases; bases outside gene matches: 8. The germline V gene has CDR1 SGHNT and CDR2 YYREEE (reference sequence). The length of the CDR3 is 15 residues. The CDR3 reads CASSLFGGGIETQYF. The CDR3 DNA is TGTGCCAGCAGCTTGTTTGGGGGAGGGATTGAGACCCAGTACTTC.

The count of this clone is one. CDR3 region: CASSLGTATYEQYF. CDR3 DNA sequence: TGTGCCAGCAGTTTGGGGACAGCTACCTACGAGCAGTACTTC. V gene TRBV28 combines with J gene TRBJ2-7; 7 bases agree with TRBD1. The junction had 4 bases not matched to a gene; V was cut back by 3 bases and J by 2 bases. The CDR3 contains 14 residues. The germline V gene encodes CDR1 MDHEN and CDR2 SYDVKM. Supplemented by reference TRBV28 and TRBJ2-7, the full variable domain reads DVKVTQSSRYLVKRTGEKVFLECVQDMDHENMFWYRQDPGLGLRLIYFSYDVKMKEKGDIPEGYSVSREKKERFSLILESASTNQTSMYLCASSLGTATYEQYFGPGTRLTVT.

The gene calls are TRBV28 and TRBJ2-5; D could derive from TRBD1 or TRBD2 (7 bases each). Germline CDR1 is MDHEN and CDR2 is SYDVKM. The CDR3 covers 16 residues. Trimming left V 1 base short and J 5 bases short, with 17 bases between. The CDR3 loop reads CASSLSPRGRGETQYF. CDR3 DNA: TGTGCCAGCAGTTTATCCCCCAGGGGGAGGGGTGAGACCCAGTACTTC.

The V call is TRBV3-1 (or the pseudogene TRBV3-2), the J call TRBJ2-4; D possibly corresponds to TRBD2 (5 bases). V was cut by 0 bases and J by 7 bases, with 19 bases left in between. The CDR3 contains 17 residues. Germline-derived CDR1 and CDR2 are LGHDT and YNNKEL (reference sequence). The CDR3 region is CASSQDNPPLERNIQYF. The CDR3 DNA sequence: TGTGCCAGCAGCCAAGATAACCCCCCACTAGAACGGAACATTCAGTACTTC.

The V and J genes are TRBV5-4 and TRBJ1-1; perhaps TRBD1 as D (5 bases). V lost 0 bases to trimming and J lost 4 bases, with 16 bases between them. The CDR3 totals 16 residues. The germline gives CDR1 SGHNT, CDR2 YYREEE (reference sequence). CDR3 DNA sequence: TGTGCCAGCAGCTTGGTTTCGGGAGGGGCGGGCACTGAAGCTTTCTTT. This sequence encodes CASSLVSGGAGTEAFF.

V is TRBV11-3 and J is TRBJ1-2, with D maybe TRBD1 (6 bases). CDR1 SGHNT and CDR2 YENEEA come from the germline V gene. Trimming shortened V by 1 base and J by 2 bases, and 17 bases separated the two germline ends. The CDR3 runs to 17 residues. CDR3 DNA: TGTGCCAGCAGCTTAGCAACGCTTGGACAGAGCAACTATGGCTACACCTTC. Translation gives CASSLATLGQSNYGYTF.

In DNA form, the CDR3 reads TGTGCCACCAGCTTAGGGGTCACCAATTCACCCCTCCACTTT. Translated, it gives CATSLGVTNSPLHF. This rearrangement joins TRBV15 to TRBJ1-6; TRBD1 might be the D (5 bases). The ends were cut back, 5 bases at V and 7 bases at J, with 12 bases in the middle. The germline CDR1 and CDR2 sequences are LNHNV and YYDKDF (reference sequence). This CDR3 comprises 14 residues.

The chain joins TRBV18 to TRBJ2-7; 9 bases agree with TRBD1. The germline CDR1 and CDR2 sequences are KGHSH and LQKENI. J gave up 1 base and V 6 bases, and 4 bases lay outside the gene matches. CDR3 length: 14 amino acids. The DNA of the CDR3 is TGTGCCAGCTCCCGGGACAGGGATTCCTACGAGCAGTACTTC. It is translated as CASSRDRDSYEQYF. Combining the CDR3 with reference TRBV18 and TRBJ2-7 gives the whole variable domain NAGVMQNPRHLVRRRGQEARLRCSPMKGHSHVYWYRQLPEEGLKFMVYLQKENIIDESGMPKERFSAEFPKEGPSILRIQQVVRGDSAAYFCASSRDRDSYEQYFGPGTRLTVT.

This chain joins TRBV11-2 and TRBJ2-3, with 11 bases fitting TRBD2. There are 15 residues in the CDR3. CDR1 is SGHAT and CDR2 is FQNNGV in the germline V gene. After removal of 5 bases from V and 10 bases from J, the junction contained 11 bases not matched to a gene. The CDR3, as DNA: TGTGCCAGCAGCGTACTAGCGGGAGCAAGTAGTGCGCAGTATTTT. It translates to CASSVLAGASSAQYF. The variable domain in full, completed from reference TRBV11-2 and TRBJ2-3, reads EAGVAQSPRYKIIEKRQSVAFWCNPISGHATLYWYQQILGQGPKLLIQFQNNGVVDDSQLPKDRFSAERLKGVDSTLKIQPAKLEDSAVYLCASSVLAGASSAQYFGPGTRLTVL.

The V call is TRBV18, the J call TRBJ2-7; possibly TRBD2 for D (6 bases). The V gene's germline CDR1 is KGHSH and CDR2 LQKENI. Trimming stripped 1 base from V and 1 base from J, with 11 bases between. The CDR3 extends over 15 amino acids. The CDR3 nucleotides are TGTGCCAGCTCACCACAGCGGGTGAGTTCCTACGAGCAGTACTTC. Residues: CASSPQRVSSYEQYF.

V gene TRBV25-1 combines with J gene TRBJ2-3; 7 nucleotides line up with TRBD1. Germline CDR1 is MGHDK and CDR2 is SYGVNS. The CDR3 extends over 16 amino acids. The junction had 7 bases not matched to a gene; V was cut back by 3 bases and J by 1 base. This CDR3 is CASSDIGQEGTDTQYF. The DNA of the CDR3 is TGTGCCAGCAGTGACATAGGACAGGAGGGCACAGATACGCAGTATTTT.

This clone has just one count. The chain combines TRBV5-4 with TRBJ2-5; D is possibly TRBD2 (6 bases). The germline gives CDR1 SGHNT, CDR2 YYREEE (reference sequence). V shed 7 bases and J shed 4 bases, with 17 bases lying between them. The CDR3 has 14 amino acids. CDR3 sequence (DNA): TGTGCCAGCTCGCGGGGAGATACGGGAGAGACCCAGTACTTC. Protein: CASSRGDTGETQYF. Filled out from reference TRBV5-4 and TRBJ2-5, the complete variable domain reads ETGVTQSPTHLIKTRGQQVTLRCSSQSGHNTVSWYQQALGQGPQFIFQYYREEENGRGNFPPRFSGLQFPNYSSELNVNALELDDSALYLCASSRGDTGETQYFGPGTRLLVL.

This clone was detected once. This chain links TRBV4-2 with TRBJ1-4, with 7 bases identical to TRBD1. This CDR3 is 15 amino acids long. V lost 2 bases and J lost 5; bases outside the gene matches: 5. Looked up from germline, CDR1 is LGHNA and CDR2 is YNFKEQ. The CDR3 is CASSQWDSRNEKLFF. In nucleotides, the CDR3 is TGTGCCAGCAGCCAATGGGACAGCCGAAATGAAAAACTGTTTTTT.

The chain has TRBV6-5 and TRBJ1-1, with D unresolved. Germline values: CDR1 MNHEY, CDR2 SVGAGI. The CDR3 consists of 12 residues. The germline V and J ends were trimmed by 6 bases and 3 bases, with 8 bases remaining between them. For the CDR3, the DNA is TGTGCCAGCAGGCCTCAAGACACTGAAGCTTTCTTT. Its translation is CASRPQDTEAFF.

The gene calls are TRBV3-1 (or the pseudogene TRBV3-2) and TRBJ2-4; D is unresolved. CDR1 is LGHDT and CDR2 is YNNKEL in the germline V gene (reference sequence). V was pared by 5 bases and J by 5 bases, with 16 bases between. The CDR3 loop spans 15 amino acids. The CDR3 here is CASSSRKGTENIQYF. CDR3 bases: TGTGCCAGCAGCTCCCGGAAGGGTACCGAAAACATTCAGTACTTC.

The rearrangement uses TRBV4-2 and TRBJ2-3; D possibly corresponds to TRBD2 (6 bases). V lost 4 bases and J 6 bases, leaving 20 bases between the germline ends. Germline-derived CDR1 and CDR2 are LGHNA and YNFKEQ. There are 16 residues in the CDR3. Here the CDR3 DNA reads TGTGCCAGCAGCCCCCATCAAGCCCGCGGGAAGGATACGCAGTATTTT. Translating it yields CASSPHQARGKDTQYF.

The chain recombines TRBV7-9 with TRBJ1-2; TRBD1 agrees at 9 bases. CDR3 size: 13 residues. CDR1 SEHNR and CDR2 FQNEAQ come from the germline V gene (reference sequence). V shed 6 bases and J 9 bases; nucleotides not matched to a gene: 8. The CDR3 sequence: CASRLGTGSSYTF. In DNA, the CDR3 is TGTGCCAGCAGGCTAGGGACAGGGAGTAGCTACACCTTC.

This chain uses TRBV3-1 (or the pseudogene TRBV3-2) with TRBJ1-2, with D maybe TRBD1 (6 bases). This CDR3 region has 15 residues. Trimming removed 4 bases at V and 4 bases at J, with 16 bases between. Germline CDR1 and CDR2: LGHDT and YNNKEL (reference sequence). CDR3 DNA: TGTGCCAGCAGCCTGGGAGCTGGCAGGGGCTATGGCTACACCTTC. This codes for CASSLGAGRGYGYTF.

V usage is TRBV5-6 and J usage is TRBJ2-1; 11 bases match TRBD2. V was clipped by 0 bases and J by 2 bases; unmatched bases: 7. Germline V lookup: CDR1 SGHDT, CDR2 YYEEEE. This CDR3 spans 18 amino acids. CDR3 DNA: TGTGCCAGCAGCTTGGAGGTAGCGGGGGGGCGGCCCTACAATGAGCAGTTCTTC. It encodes CASSLEVAGGRPYNEQFF.

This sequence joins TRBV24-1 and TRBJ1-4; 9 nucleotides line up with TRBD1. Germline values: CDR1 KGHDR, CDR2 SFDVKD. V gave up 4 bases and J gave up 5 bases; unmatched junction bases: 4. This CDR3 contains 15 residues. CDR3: CATSDPGTGNEKLFF. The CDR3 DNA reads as TGTGCCACCAGTGACCCCGGGACAGGGAATGAAAAACTGTTTTTT.